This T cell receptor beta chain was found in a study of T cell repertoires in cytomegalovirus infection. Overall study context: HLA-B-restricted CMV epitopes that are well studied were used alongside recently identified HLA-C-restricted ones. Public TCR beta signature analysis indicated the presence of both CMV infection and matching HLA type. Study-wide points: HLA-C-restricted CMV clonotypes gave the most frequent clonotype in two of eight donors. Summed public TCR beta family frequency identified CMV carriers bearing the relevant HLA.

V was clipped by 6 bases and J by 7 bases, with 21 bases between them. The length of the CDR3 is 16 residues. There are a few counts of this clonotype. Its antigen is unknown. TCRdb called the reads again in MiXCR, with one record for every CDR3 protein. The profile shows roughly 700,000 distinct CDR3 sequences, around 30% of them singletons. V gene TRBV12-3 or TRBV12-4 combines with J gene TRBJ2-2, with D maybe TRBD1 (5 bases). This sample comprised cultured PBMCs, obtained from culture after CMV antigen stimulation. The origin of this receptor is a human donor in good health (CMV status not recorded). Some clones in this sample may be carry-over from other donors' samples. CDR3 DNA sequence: TGTGCCAGCAGCCGTGGATGGGGATCTAGGGGCGGGGAGCTGTTTTTT. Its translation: CASSRGWGSRGGELFF.